This T cell receptor beta chain was found in a study of tumor-infiltrating lymphocytes in primary liver carcinoma. Study as a whole: Read depth, roughly 3.5 to 8 million productive TCRbeta reads, did not differ significantly between tissues. Study-wide findings and caveats: Researchers report that only about 7.5-24% of top clones turned up in all five tumor regions. Paired tumor-adjacent and tumor-blood samples overlapped less than tumor region pairs did.

As concerns this clonotype: The antigen remains undetermined. Without the conserved terminal phenylalanine or tryptophan, this CDR3 likely stems from a read error.

The researchers produced TCR beta cDNA from 400 to 650 ng total RNA with a constant-region primer. TCR beta libraries came from three nested multiplex PCR rounds using slightly modified ARM-PCR. TRBV1-TRBV30 forward primers and a C-beta reverse primer were used in the first two PCR rounds, which each ran for around 10 cycles. TCRdb reprocessed the multiplex PCR reads with MiXCR, giving one entry per CDR3 protein. The top ten hold roughly two fifths of the sample, which has about 64,000 distinct CDR3 sequences, around 64% seen once. Joint extraction of RNA and DNA used roughly 20-32 mg of bulk tissue that was unsorted. CDR1 and CDR2 from the germline V gene are SGHNT and YYREEE (reference sequence). The CDR3 contains 15 residues.

The J gene is TRBJ2-3, the V gene TRBV5-4; D might be TRBD1 (6 bases). The origin of this receptor is a man aged 40-50 years with primary liver carcinoma and hepatitis B virus infection. The sequenced sample was liver tumor tissue from sampling region 4. The subset was: tumor region T4, right-lateral pole. The CDR3 DNA reads TGTGTCAGCAGCCCCCGAGAGGGGGGCACAGATACGCAGTATTCT. Translation: CVSSPREGGTDTQYS.